Each of the 21 T cell receptor beta chains below was sequenced from the same sample in a study of T cells after posttransplantation cyclophosphamide. Here immunoSEQ multiplex PCR was the method, and the copy in TCRdb shows in-frame clones only, minus some. The data contain approximately 32,000 clones, 80% to 90% of them singletons. Sequenced material: PBMCs. These receptors all come from a woman aged 35 to 49 with a blood cancer, CMV-positive, and with a related stem cell donor.

The V call is TRBV5-5, the J call TRBJ2-1; D gene uncertain. CDR3 length: 16 residues. The V and J ends lost 1 base and 2 bases respectively, with 13 bases between them. Per germline, CDR1 SGHKS and CDR2 YYEKEE (reference sequence). CDR3 sequence (DNA): TGTGCCAGCAGCTTGATAACAGTCGCCCCCTACAATGAGCAGTTCTTC. Its translation is CASSLITVAPYNEQFF.

This chain links TRBV14 with TRBJ2-1; tentatively, D is TRBD1 (5 bases). V shed 0 bases and J shed 3 bases, with 18 bases lying between them. This CDR3 region has 18 residues. Germline loops: CDR1 SGHDN, CDR2 FVKESK. The CDR3 DNA follows: TGTGCCAGCAGCCAAGAAAGGGTAGTAGGGGCCAACTACAATGAGCAGTTCTTC. Translated, it gives CASSQERVVGANYNEQFF.

The chain uses TRBV5-4 and TRBJ2-1; 9 bases line up with TRBD2. Trimming took 1 base from V and 4 from J; bases not matched to a gene: 6. Germline CDR1 is SGHNT and CDR2 is YYREEE (reference sequence). The CDR3 contains 16 residues. Here the CDR3 DNA reads TGTGCCAGCAGCTTGCTACTAGCGGGTGATTACAATGAGCAGTTCTTC. It specifies CASSLLLAGDYNEQFF.

The chain carries TRBV27 and TRBJ2-5; D is unresolved. The end of the DNA is better explained by TRBJ2-7, so the J call may be wrong. Germline V CDR1 and CDR2: MNHEY, SMNVEV (reference sequence). The CDR3 length is 14 residues. DNA of the CDR3: TGTGCCAGCAGCTCCTTTCGTGAATCCTACGAGCAGTACTTC. It specifies CASSSFRESYEQYF.

The chain joins TRBV6-5 to TRBJ2-3; TRBD2 is a possible D gene (6 bases). Per the germline V gene, CDR1 is MNHEY and CDR2 is SVGAGI. V was trimmed by 5 bases and J by 4 bases, leaving 13 bases between them. The CDR3 runs to 14 residues. The CDR3 here is CASSTPSSADTQYF. The CDR3 DNA reads as TGTGCCAGCAGTACCCCATCTAGCGCAGATACGCAGTATTTT.

This chain connects TRBV27 to TRBJ2-7; TRBD2 matches 8 bases. Germline CDR1 reads MNHEY; CDR2 reads SMNVEV (reference sequence). J was trimmed by 1 base and V by 4 bases; bases with no gene match: 3. The CDR3 spans 14 residues. CDR3 region: CASSSAGGSYEQYF. The CDR3 DNA sequence: TGTGCCAGCAGTTCGGCGGGGGGTTCCTACGAGCAGTACTTC.

The chain carries TRBV4-1 and TRBJ1-1; TRBD1 aligns across 11 bases. The CDR3 has 15 amino acids. V was pared by 0 bases and J by 4 bases, with 1 base of the junction left unmatched. Germline assignment: CDR1 MGHRA and CDR2 YSYEKL. The CDR3: CASSQDGTGGTEAFF. Written as DNA, the CDR3 is TGCGCCAGCAGCCAAGACGGGACAGGGGGCACTGAAGCTTTCTTT.

J is TRBJ2-3 and V is TRBV5-1; weak D call: TRBD1 (6 bases). Germline values: CDR1 SGHRS, CDR2 YFSETQ. The V and J ends lost 4 bases and 6 bases respectively, with 12 bases between them. The length of the CDR3 is 13 residues. CDR3 loop: CASSQGFVDTQYF. In DNA, the CDR3 is TGCGCCAGCAGCCAGGGGTTCGTGGATACGCAGTATTTT.

The rearrangement joins TRBV19 to TRBJ2-7; the match to TRBD1 covers 10 bases. The V gene end was trimmed by 8 bases and the J gene end by 4 bases; junction bases not matched to a gene: 8. Germline loops: CDR1 LNHDA, CDR2 SQIVND (reference sequence). The CDR3 spans 14 residues. CDR3: CASRPGQGIYEQYF. The CDR3 coding sequence is TGTGCCAGTCGACCGGGACAGGGGATTTACGAGCAGTACTTC.

The genes are TRBV21-1 and TRBJ1-4; TRBD1 is the table's D call and was not checked against the DNA. TRBV21-1 is classified as a pseudogene. There are 14 residues in the CDR3. The CDR3 loop reads CASSKASGKEKLFF. In DNA form, the CDR3 reads TGTGCCAGCAGCAAAGCATCAGGAAAAGAAAAACTGTTTTTT.

The rearrangement links TRBV4-3 to TRBJ2-7; 9 positions agree with TRBD1. CDR1 and CDR2 from the germline V gene are LGHNA and YSLEER. The CDR3 runs 13 residues. V shed 8 bases, J shed 4 bases, and the junction held 6 bases outside the gene matches. This CDR3 is CASGKDRGYEQYF. Here the CDR3 DNA reads TGCGCCAGCGGAAAGGACAGGGGTTACGAGCAGTACTTC.

This sequence joins TRBV6-5 and TRBJ1-6, with 8 bases aligning to TRBD1. Germline V gives CDR1 MNHEY, CDR2 SVGAGI. J gave up 9 bases and V 6 bases, and 7 bases lay outside the gene matches. The CDR3 sequence is 14 residues long. In nucleotides, the CDR3 is TGTGCCAGCAGCCCGGGACAGGAGTCTTCACCCCTCCACTTT. Protein: CASSPGQESSPLHF.

The chain couples TRBV9 to TRBJ2-3; TRBD2 matches at 12 bases. The CDR3 is 20 amino acids. Trimming removed 3 bases from V and 3 bases from J; junction bases left unmatched: 17. Per the germline V gene, CDR1 is SGDLS and CDR2 is YYNGEE. The CDR3 DNA sequence: TGTGCCAGCAGCGCACGACAGGTGGCTAGCGGGGGGGTCATGACAGATACGCAGTATTTT. This gives the protein CASSARQVASGGVMTDTQYF.

This sequence joins TRBV10-1 and TRBJ2-7; a possible D gene is TRBD1 (5 bases). Trimming shortened V by 2 bases and J by 5 bases, and 10 bases separated the two germline ends. The CDR3 totals 13 residues. The germline V gene encodes CDR1 WNHNN and CDR2 SYGVQD (reference sequence). CDR3 coding DNA: TGCGCCAGCAGTGAGGTAGGGGTTGACGAGCAGTACTTC. Protein: CASSEVGVDEQYF.

This clone came up once. The rearrangement joins TRBV7-6 to TRBJ2-7, with D possibly matching TRBD1 (6 bases). Trimming took off 1 base at V and 6 bases at J, with 10 bases between the two ends. The CDR3 runs 13 residues. Germline loops: CDR1 SGHVS, CDR2 FNYEAQ. This CDR3 reads CASSLDPGAEQYF. The CDR3 coding sequence is TGTGCCAGCAGCTTAGACCCAGGGGCCGAGCAGTACTTC.

The V and J genes are TRBV11-2 and TRBJ1-1, with D possibly matching TRBD1 (6 bases). With 2 bases removed from V and 8 bases from J, the gap between germline ends came to 9 bases. Germline CDR1 reads SGHAT; CDR2 reads FQNNGV. The CDR3 is 12 residues long. The CDR3 protein is CASSLTGKEAFF. The CDR3, as DNA: TGTGCCAGCAGCTTAACAGGGAAAGAAGCTTTCTTT.

This sequence joins TRBV6-5 and TRBJ1-2, with TRBD1 as a possible D gene (6 bases). This CDR3 contains 14 residues. Trimming left V 2 bases short and J 4 bases short, with 11 bases between. Per the germline V gene, CDR1 is MNHEY and CDR2 is SVGAGI. Here the CDR3 DNA reads TGTGCCAGCAGTTACCGCGGACAGTCCTATGGCTACACCTTC. It is translated as CASSYRGQSYGYTF.

V gene TRBV6-5 combines with J gene TRBJ1-2; no firm D call. The CDR3 contains 16 residues. V gave up 4 bases and J gave up 0 bases, with 15 bases separating them. Germline assignment: CDR1 MNHEY and CDR2 SVGAGI. In DNA, the CDR3 is TGTGCCAGCAGTTTCCTCCGGGGTTGGGCTAACTATGGCTACACCTTC. Residues: CASSFLRGWANYGYTF.

The V and J genes are TRBV4-3 and TRBJ1-2, with D possibly matching TRBD1 (5 bases). V was clipped by 1 base and J by 9 bases, with 15 bases between them. The CDR3 is made up of 14 amino acids. Germline lookup yields CDR1 LGHNA and CDR2 YSLEER. The CDR3 is CASSQATGTLSYTF. For the CDR3, the DNA is TGCGCCAGCAGCCAAGCAACAGGAACATTGAGCTACACCTTC.

This chain links TRBV11-1 with TRBJ1-3; 9 nucleotides match TRBD1. CDR1 is SGHAT, CDR2 FQDESV, per germline (reference sequence). The V segment lost 2 bases and the J segment 4 bases; nucleotides outside the gene matches: 3. This CDR3 comprises 15 residues. CDR3 sequence: CASSLNRGRGNTIYF. The CDR3 DNA reads as TGTGCCAGCAGCTTAAACAGGGGGCGCGGAAACACCATATATTTT.

This sequence joins TRBV7-9 and TRBJ1-5, with 8 bases fitting TRBD1. The CDR3 is 16 residues long. V shed 4 bases and J 0 bases; nucleotides not matched to a gene: 5. Germline lookup yields CDR1 SEHNR and CDR2 FQNEAQ (reference sequence). The CDR3 region is CASSSTGDHSNQPQHF. CDR3 in DNA: TGTGCCAGCAGCTCGACAGGGGATCATAGCAATCAGCCCCAGCATTTT.